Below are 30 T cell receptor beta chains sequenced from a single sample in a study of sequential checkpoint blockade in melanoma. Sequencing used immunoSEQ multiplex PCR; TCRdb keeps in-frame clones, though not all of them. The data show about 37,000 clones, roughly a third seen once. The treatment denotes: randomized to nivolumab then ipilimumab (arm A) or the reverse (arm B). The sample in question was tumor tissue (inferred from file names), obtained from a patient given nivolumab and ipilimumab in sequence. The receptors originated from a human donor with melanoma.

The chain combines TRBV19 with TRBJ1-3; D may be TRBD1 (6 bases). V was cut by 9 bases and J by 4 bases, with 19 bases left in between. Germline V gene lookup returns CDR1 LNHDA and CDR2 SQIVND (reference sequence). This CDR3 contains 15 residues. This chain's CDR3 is CASSSRGLGGNTIYF. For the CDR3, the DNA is TGTGCCAGCAGTTCCAGGGGTCTAGGGGGAAACACCATATATTTT.

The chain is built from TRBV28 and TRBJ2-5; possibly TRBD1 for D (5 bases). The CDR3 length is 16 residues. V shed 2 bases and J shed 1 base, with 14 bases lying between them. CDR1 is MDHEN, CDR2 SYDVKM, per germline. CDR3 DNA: TGTGCCAGCAGTTTAATGCAGGGTTTTGTCCAAGAGACCCAGTACTTC. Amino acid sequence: CASSLMQGFVQETQYF.

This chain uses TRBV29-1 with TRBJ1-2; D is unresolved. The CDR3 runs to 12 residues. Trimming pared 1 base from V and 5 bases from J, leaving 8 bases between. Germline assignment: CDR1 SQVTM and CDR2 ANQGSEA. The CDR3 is CSVEGRTYGYTF. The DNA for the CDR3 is TGCAGCGTTGAAGGCCGGACTTATGGCTACACCTTC.

CDR3 DNA sequence: TGCGCCAGCAGTGATCTCAACCGGGACCCCGCCTCCTACGAGCAGTACTTC. Its translation: CASSDLNRDPASYEQYF. This chain uses TRBV10-1 with TRBJ2-7; D might be TRBD1 or TRBD2, each matching 5 bases. The V gene's germline CDR1 is WNHNN and CDR2 SYGVQD (reference sequence). Trimming took 3 bases from V and 0 from J, leaving 18 bases between them. CDR3 length equals 17 residues.

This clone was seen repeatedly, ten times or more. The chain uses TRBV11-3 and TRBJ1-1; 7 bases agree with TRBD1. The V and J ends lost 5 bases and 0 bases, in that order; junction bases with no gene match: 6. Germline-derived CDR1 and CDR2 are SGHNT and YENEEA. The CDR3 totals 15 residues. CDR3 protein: CASSAGGSMNTEAFF. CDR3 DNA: TGTGCCAGCAGCGCAGGGGGGTCCATGAACACTGAAGCTTTCTTT.

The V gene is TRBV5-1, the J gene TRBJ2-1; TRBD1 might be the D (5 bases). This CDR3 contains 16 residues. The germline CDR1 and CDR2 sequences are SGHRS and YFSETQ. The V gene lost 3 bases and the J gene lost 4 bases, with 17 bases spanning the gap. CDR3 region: CASSSSRVFGYNEQFF. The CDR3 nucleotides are TGCGCCAGCAGCTCAAGCAGGGTATTCGGATACAATGAGCAGTTCTTC.

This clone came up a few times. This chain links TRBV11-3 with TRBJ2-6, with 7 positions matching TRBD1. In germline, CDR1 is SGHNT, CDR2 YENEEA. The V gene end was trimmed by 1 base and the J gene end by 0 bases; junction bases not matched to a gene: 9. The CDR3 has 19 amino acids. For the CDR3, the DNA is TGTGCCAGCAGCTTAGTCATGGGACAGACTCTCTCTGGGGCCAACGTCCTGACTTTC. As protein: CASSLVMGQTLSGANVLTF. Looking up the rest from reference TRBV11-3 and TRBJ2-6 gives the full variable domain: EAGVVQSPRYKIIEKKQPVAFWCNPISGHNTLYWYLQNLGQGPELLIRYENEEAVDDSQLPKDRFSAERLKGVDSTLKIQPAELGDSAVYLCASSLVMGQTLSGANVLTFGAGSRLTVL.

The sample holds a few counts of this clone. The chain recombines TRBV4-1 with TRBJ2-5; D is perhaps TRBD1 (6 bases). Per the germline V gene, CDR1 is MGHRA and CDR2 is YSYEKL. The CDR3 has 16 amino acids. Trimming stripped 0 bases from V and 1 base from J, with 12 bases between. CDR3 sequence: CASSQDRRTAQETQYF. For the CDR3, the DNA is TGCGCCAGCAGCCAAGATCGGCGGACAGCCCAAGAGACCCAGTACTTC.

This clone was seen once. The CDR3 loop is CASSPGQGAAVKYF. The CDR3 bases are TGCGCCAGCAGCCCGGGACAGGGGGCGGCGGTTAAGTACTTC. V is TRBV5-1 and J is TRBJ2-7, with TRBD1 identical over 12 bases. The CDR3 consists of 14 residues. With 4 bases clipped from V and 11 bases from J, the junction kept 10 bases outside the gene matches. The germline gives CDR1 SGHRS, CDR2 YFSETQ.

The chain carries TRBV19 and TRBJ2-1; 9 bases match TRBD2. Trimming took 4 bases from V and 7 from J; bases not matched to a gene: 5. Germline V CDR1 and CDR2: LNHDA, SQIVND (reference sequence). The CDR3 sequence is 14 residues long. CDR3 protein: CASSSGRVNNEQFF. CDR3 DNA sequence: TGTGCCAGTAGTAGCGGGAGGGTCAATAATGAGCAGTTCTTC. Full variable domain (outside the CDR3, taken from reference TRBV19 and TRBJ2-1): DGGITQSPKYLFRKEGQNVTLSCEQNLNHDAMYWYRQDPGQGLRLIYYSQIVNDFQKGDIAEGYSVSREKKESFPLTVTSAQKNPTAFYLCASSSGRVNNEQFFGPGTRLTVL.

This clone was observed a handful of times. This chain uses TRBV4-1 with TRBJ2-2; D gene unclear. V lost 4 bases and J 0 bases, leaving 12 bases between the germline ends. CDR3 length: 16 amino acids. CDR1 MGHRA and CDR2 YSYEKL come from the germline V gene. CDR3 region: CASSPAETANTGELFF. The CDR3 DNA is TGCGCCAGCAGCCCCGCGGAGACGGCGAACACCGGGGAGCTGTTTTTT.

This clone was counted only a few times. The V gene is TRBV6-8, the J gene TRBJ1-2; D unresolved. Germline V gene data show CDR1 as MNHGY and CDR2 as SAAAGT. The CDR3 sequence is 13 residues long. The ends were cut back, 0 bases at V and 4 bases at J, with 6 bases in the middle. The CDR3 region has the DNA TGTGCCAGCAGTTACTCTGGCGGCTATGGCTACACCTTC. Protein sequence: CASSYSGGYGYTF.

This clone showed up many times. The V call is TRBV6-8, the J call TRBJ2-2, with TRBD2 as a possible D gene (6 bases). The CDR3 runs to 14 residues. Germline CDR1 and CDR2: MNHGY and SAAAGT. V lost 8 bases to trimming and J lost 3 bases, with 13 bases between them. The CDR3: CASRGNSDTGELFF. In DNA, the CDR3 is TGTGCCAGCCGGGGGAACAGTGACACCGGGGAGCTGTTTTTT.

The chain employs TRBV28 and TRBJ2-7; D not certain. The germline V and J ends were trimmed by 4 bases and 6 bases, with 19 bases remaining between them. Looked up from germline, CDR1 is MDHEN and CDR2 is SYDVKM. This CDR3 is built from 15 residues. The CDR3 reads CASSYKPAIPVEQYF. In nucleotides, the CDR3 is TGTGCCAGCAGTTATAAACCGGCCATCCCCGTCGAGCAGTACTTC.

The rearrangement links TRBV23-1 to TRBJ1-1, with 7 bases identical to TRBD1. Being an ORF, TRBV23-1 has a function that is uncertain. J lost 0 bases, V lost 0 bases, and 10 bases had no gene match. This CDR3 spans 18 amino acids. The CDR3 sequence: CASSQSKGDRPMNTEAFF. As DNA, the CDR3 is TGCGCCAGCAGTCAATCCAAGGGGGACAGACCCATGAACACTGAAGCTTTCTTT.

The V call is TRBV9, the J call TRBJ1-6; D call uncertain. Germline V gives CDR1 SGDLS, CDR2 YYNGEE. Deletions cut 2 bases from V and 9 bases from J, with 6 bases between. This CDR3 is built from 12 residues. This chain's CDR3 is CASSVLGSPLHF. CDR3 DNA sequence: TGTGCCAGCAGCGTTCTGGGTTCACCCCTCCACTTT.

CDR3 nucleotide sequence: TGTGCCAGCAGTTCTCCGGGACAGAGTTACGAGCAGTACTTC. Translation: CASSSPGQSYEQYF. The chain recombines TRBV28 with TRBJ2-7; 7 bases are a match to TRBD1. The CDR3 has 14 residues. J gave up 4 bases and V 4 bases, and 7 bases lay outside the gene matches. CDR1 MDHEN and CDR2 SYDVKM come from the germline V gene.

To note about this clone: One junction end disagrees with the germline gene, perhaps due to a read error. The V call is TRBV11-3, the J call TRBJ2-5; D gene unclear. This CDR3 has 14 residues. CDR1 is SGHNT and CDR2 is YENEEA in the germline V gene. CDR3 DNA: TGTGCTAGCAGCTTAGGTGGCTGGCAAGAGACCCAGTACTTC. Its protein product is CASSLGGWQETQYF. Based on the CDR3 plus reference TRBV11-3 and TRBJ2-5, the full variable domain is EAGVVQSPRYKIIEKKQPVAFWCNPISGHNTLYWYLQNLGQGPELLIRYENEEAVDDSQLPKDRFSAERLKGVDSTLKIQPAELGDSAVYLCASSLGGWQETQYFGPGTRLLVL.

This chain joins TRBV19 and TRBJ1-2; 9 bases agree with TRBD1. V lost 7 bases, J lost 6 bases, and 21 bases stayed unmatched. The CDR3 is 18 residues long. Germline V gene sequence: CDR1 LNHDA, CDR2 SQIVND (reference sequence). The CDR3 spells CASNSKVRTGDLGDGYTF. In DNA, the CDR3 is TGTGCCAGTAATTCTAAAGTGAGGACAGGGGACCTCGGGGATGGCTACACCTTC.

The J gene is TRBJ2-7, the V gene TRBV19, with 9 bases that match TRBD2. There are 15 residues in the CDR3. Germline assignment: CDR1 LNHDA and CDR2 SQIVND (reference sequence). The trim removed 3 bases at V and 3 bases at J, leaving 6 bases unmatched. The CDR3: CASSILAGVFYEQYF. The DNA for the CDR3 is TGTGCCAGTAGTATCTTAGCGGGAGTATTCTACGAGCAGTACTTC.

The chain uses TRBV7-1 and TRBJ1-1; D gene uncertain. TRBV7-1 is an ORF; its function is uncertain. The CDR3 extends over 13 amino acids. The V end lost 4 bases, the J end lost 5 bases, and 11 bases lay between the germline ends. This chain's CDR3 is CASSFEGYTEAFF. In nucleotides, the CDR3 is TGTGCCAGCAGCTTTGAGGGTTATACTGAAGCTTTCTTT.

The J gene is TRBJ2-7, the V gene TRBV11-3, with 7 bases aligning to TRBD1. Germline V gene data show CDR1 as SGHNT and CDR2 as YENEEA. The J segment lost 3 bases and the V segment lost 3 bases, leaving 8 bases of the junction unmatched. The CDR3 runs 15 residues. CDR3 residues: CASSFKTGPNYEQYF. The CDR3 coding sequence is TGTGCCAGCAGCTTTAAGACAGGGCCCAACTACGAGCAGTACTTC.

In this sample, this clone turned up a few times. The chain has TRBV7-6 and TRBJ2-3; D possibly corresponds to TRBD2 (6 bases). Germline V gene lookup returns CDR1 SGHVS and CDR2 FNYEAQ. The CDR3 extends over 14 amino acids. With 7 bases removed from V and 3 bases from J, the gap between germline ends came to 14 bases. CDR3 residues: CASTRDLQTDTQYF. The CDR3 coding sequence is TGTGCCAGCACCCGGGACTTGCAAACAGATACGCAGTATTTT.

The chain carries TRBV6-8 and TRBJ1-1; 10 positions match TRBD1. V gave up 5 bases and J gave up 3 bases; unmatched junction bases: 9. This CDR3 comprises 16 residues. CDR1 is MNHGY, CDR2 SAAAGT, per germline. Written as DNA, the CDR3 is TGTGCCAGCAGTCACGGGACAGGGGTAGTGTACACTGAAGCTTTCTTT. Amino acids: CASSHGTGVVYTEAFF.

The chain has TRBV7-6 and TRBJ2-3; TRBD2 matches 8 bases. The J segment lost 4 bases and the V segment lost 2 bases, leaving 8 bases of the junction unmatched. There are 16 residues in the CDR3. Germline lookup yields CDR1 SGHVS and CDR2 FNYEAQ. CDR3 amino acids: CASSLMQAGAADTQYF. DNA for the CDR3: TGTGCCAGCAGCTTAATGCAAGCGGGAGCAGCAGATACGCAGTATTTT.

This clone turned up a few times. CDR3 sequence: CASSLQPKSSYEQYF. Written as DNA, the CDR3 is TGTGCCAGCAGTTTACAGCCCAAGAGCTCCTACGAGCAGTACTTC. The chain combines TRBV28 with TRBJ2-7, with D uncertain. Germline CDR1 reads MDHEN; CDR2 reads SYDVKM. V was cut by 2 bases and J by 0 bases, with 11 bases left in between. This CDR3 has 15 residues.

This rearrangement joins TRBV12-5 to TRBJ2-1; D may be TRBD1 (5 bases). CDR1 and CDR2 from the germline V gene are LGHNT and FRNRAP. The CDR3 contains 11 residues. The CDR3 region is CVIGQVNEQFF. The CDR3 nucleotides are TGTGTAATAGGACAAGTAAATGAGCAGTTCTTC. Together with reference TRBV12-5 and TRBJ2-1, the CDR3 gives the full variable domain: DARVTQTPRHKVTEMGQEVTMRCQPILGHNTVFWYRQTMMQGLELLAYFRNRAPLDDSGMPKDRFSAEMPDATLATLKIQPSEPRDSAVYFCVIGQVNEQFFGPGTRLTVL.

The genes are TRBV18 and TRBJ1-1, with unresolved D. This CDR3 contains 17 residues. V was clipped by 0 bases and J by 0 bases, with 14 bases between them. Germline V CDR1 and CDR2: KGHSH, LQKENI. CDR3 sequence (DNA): TGTGCCAGCTCACCACCGGCCGGCGGATTCATGAACACTGAAGCTTTCTTT. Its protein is CASSPPAGGFMNTEAFF.

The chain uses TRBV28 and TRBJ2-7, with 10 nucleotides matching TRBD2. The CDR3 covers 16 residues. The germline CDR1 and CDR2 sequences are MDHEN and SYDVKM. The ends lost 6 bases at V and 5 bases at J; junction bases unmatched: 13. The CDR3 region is CASRHAPAGGFDEQYF. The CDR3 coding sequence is TGTGCCAGCAGACATGCCCCAGCGGGGGGGTTCGACGAGCAGTACTTC.

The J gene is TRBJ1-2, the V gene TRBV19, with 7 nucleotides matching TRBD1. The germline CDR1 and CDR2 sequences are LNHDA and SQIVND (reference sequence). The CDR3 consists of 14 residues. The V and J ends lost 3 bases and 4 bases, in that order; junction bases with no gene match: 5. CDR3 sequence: CASSIGQAIYGYTF. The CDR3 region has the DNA TGTGCCAGTAGTATCGGACAGGCAATCTATGGCTACACCTTC.